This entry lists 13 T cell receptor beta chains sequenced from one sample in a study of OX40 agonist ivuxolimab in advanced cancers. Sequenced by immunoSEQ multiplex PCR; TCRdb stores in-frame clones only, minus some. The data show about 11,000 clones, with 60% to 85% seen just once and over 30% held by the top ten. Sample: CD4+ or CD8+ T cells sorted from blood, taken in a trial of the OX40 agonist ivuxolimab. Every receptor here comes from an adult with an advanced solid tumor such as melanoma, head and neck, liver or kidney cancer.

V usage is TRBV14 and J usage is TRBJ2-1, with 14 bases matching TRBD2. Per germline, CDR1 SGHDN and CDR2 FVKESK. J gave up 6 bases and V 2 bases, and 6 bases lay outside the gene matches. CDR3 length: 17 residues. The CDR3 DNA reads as TGTGCCAGCAGCCAACGAGAGGGACTAGCGGGAGTCAATGAGCAGTTCTTC. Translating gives CASSQREGLAGVNEQFF.

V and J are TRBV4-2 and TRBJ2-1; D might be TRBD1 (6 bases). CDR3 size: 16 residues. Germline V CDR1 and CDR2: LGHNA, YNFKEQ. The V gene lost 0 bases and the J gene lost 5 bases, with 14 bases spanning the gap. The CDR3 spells CASSQEGAGANNEQFF. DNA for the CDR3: TGTGCCAGCAGCCAAGAGGGGGCAGGGGCAAACAATGAGCAGTTCTTC.

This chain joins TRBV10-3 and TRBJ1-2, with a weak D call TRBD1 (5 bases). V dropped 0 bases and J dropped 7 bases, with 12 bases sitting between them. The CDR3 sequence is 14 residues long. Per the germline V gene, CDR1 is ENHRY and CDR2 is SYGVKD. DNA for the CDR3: TGTGCCATCAGTGAGTCGTTCCAGGGTGGTGGCTACACCTTC. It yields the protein CAISESFQGGGYTF.

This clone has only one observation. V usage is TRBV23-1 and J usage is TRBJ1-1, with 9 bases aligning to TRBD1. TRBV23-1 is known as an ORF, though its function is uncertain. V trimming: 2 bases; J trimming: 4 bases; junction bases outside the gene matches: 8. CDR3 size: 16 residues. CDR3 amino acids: CASSQTTGQGSTEAFF. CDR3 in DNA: TGCGCCAGCAGTCAAACCACTGGACAGGGGAGCACTGAAGCTTTCTTT.

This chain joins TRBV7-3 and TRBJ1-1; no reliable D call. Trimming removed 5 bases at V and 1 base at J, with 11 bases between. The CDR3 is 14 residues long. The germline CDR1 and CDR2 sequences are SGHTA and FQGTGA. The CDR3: CASSPGAGNTEAFF. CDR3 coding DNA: TGTGCCAGCAGCCCCGGCGCGGGGAACACTGAAGCTTTCTTT.

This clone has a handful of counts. CDR3 loop: CASSQGRDSTEAFF. The CDR3, as DNA: TGTGCCAGCAGCCAGGGCAGGGACAGCACTGAAGCTTTCTTT. This rearrangement joins TRBV6-5 to TRBJ1-1; 7 bases are shared with TRBD1. CDR1 is MNHEY, CDR2 SVGAGI, per germline. J lost 4 bases, V lost 6 bases, and 8 bases had no gene match. CDR3 length: 14 amino acids.

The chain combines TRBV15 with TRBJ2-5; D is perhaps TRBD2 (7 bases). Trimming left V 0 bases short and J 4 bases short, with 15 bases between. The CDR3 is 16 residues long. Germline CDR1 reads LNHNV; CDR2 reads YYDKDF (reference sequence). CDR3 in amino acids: CATSRDGGAGRETQYF. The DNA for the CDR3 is TGTGCCACCAGCAGAGATGGGGGGGCGGGGCGAGAGACCCAGTACTTC.

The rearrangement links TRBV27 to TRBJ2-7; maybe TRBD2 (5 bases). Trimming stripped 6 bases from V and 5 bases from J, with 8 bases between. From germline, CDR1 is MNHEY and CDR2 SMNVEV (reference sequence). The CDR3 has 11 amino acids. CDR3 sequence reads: CASSRGHEQYF. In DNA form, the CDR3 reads TGTGCCAGCAGCCGCGGGCACGAGCAGTACTTC.

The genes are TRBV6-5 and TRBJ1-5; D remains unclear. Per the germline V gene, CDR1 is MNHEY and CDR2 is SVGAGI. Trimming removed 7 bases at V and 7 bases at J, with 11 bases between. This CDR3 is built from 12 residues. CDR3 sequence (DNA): TGTGCCAGCATAGAGGCGGGCCAGCCCCAGCATTTT. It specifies CASIEAGQPQHF.

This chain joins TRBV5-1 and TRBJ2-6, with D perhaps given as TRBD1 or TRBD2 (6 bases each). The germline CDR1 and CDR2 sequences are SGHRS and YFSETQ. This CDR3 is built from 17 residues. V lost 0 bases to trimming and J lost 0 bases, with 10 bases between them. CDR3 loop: CASSLAGGNSGANVLTF. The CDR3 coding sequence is TGCGCCAGCAGCTTGGCCGGGGGCAACTCTGGGGCCAACGTCCTGACTTTC.

The CDR3 spells CATRWGYDNEQFF. DNA of the CDR3: TGTGCCACCCGTTGGGGTTACGACAATGAGCAGTTCTTC. V usage is TRBV7-9 and J usage is TRBJ2-1, with D hard to call. The CDR3 contains 13 residues. The germline gives CDR1 SEHNR, CDR2 FQNEAQ (reference sequence). Deletions cut 10 bases from V and 5 bases from J, with 15 bases between. The full variable domain, with the rest looked up from reference TRBV7-9 and TRBJ2-1, is DTGVSQNPRHKITKRGQNVTFRCDPISEHNRLYWYRQTLGQGPEFLTYFQNEAQLEKSRLLSDRFSAERPKGSFSTLEIQRTEQGDSAMYLCATRWGYDNEQFFGPGTRLTVL.

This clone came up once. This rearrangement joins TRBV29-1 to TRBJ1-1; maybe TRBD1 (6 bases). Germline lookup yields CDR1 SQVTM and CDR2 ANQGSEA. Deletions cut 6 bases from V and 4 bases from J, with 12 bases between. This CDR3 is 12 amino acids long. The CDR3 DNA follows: TGCAGCGTAACAGGGAGCCCCACTGAAGCTTTCTTT. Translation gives CSVTGSPTEAFF. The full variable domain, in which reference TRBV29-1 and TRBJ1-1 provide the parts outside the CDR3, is SAVISQKPSRDICQRGTSLTIQCQVDSQVTMMFWYRQQPGQSLTLIATANQGSEATYESGFVIDKFPISRPNLTFSTLTVSNMSPEDSSIYLCSVTGSPTEAFFGQGTRLTVV.

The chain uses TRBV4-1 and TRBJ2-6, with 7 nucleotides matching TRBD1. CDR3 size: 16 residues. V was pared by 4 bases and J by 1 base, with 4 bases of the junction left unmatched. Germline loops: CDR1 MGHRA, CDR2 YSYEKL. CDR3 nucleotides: TGCGCCAGCAGCCGAACAGGGGAATCTGGGGCCAACGTCCTGACTTTC. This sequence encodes CASSRTGESGANVLTF.